This TCR beta chain appears in the sequencing data of a study of T cell responses to AZD1222 COVID-19 vaccine. Repertoires were generated with immunoSEQ multiplex PCR, while TCRdb's copy carries only in-frame clones and drops some. This sample has tens of thousands of clones, with approximately 80% found just once. CDR3 length: 16 amino acids. Trimming removed 4 bases at V and 3 bases at J, with 18 bases between. Per germline, CDR1 MNHEY and CDR2 SVGAGI. The sample here was peripheral blood, taken on day 0 of AZD1222 vaccination. The clonotype comes from an adult in good health. The J gene is TRBJ2-5, the V gene TRBV6-5, with D hard to call. CDR3 coding DNA: TGTGCCAGCAGTTTGACCCGACCAGAGCTGAAAGAGACCCAGTACTTC. It encodes CASSLTRPELKETQYF.